The 20 T cell receptor beta chains reported below all come from one sample, sequenced in a study of blood T cell repertoires in COVID-19. This table comes from immunoSEQ multiplex PCR, and its TCRdb copy is limited to in-frame clones, with some not included. Here the sample spans 200,000 to 300,000 clones, about 80% being singletons. Sample: peripheral blood. These receptor sequences come from a woman aged 80 or older with acute or convalescent COVID-19.

This rearrangement joins TRBV5-4 to TRBJ2-5, with TRBD2 matching 9 bases. V lost 1 base and J lost 2; bases outside the gene matches: 6. CDR1 and CDR2 (germline): SGHNT, YYREEE (reference sequence). The CDR3 length is 16 residues. CDR3 residues: CASSLSAGGLQETQYF. CDR3 bases: TGTGCCAGCAGCTTGTCGGCGGGGGGGCTTCAAGAGACCCAGTACTTC.

V usage is TRBV11-1 and J usage is TRBJ1-2, with TRBD1 as a possible D gene (5 bases). V shed 0 bases and J shed 2 bases, with 7 bases lying between them. Germline CDR1 reads SGHAT; CDR2 reads FQDESV (reference sequence). CDR3 size: 14 residues. CDR3 sequence (DNA): TGTGCCAGCAGCTTAGCCGGACAAAACTATGGCTACACCTTC. The encoded protein is CASSLAGQNYGYTF.

The J gene is TRBJ1-2, the V gene TRBV23-1; 8 bases map to TRBD1. TRBV23-1 is annotated as an ORF whose role is uncertain. The CDR3 spans 15 residues. J was trimmed by 6 bases and V by 3 bases; bases with no gene match: 9. Written as DNA, the CDR3 is TGCGCCAGCAGTCACAAAATACAGGGGGTGGATGGCTACACCTTC. As protein: CASSHKIQGVDGYTF.

The V call is TRBV18, the J call TRBJ1-3; D unclear. The CDR3 contains 16 residues. V was cut by 1 base and J by 0 bases, with 10 bases left in between. Germline CDR1 KGHSH, CDR2 LQKENI. In DNA, the CDR3 is TGTGCCAGCTCACCACTTCAGCGAAACTCTGGAAACACCATATATTTT. It specifies CASSPLQRNSGNTIYF.

This rearrangement joins TRBV6-5 to TRBJ2-5; 10 bases are a match to TRBD1. Trimming took 7 bases from V and 4 from J; bases not matched to a gene: 3. The CDR3 totals 13 residues. Germline V gene data show CDR1 as MNHEY and CDR2 as SVGAGI. The CDR3: CASNDRGRETQYF. The CDR3 DNA is TGTGCCAGCAACGACAGGGGGCGAGAGACCCAGTACTTC.

The rearrangement uses TRBV9 and TRBJ2-7; D perhaps matches TRBD1 (6 bases). Germline CDR1 is SGDLS and CDR2 is YYNGEE. The CDR3 runs to 12 residues. Trimming shortened V by 3 bases and J by 7 bases, and 11 bases separated the two germline ends. The CDR3 DNA is TGTGCCAGCAGCGCCTCAGGGGAGGAGCAGTACTTC. It codes for CASSASGEEQYF.

This rearrangement joins TRBV2 to TRBJ1-4; maybe TRBD1 (5 bases). The CDR3 runs 14 residues. The germline gives CDR1 SNHLY, CDR2 FYNNEI. Trimming cost V 5 bases and J 1 base, with 8 bases left between them. CDR3 residues: CASSNQGTNEKLFF. The CDR3 DNA is TGTGCCAGCAGTAACCAGGGAACTAATGAAAAACTGTTTTTT.

This clone was seen a handful of times. The rearrangement links TRBV4-1 to TRBJ2-7; D not certain. CDR3 length: 14 amino acids. Deletions cut 0 bases from V and 3 bases from J, with 9 bases between. CDR1 is MGHRA and CDR2 is YSYEKL in the germline V gene. CDR3 sequence (DNA): TGCGCCAGCAGCCAAGATGGGCAGAACTACGAGCAGTACTTC. It yields the protein CASSQDGQNYEQYF.

This clone appeared many times. J is TRBJ2-1 and V is TRBV11-1; 9 positions match TRBD1. Germline CDR1 SGHAT, CDR2 FQDESV (reference sequence). This CDR3 is 14 amino acids long. Trimming removed 3 bases from V and 7 bases from J; junction bases left unmatched: 4. The CDR3, as DNA: TGTGCCAGCAGCTTTGACAGGGGGGATAATGAGCAGTTCTTC. Translation gives CASSFDRGDNEQFF.

V gene TRBV6-5 combines with J gene TRBJ1-1; 7 positions match TRBD1. CDR1 and CDR2 from the germline V gene are MNHEY and SVGAGI. The CDR3 has 15 amino acids. V was clipped by 0 bases and J by 5 bases; unmatched bases: 6. The CDR3 region has the DNA TGTGCCAGCAGTTACTCGAGGGGGCGCGGGACTGAAGCTTTCTTT. Protein: CASSYSRGRGTEAFF.

V usage is TRBV7-2 and J usage is TRBJ1-1; 7 positions agree with TRBD1. CDR3 length equals 16 residues. From germline, CDR1 is SGHTA and CDR2 FQGNSA. J was trimmed by 1 base and V by 4 bases; bases with no gene match: 9. This CDR3 reads CASSSTPTGRNTEAFF. CDR3 DNA sequence: TGTGCCAGCAGCTCCACACCGACAGGGAGGAACACTGAAGCTTTCTTT.

This clone appeared a single time. V gene TRBV6-5 combines with J gene TRBJ1-1, with D tentatively TRBD1 (5 bases). The CDR3 totals 13 residues. V was cut by 6 bases and J by 5 bases, with 13 bases left in between. CDR1 and CDR2 (germline): MNHEY, SVGAGI. The CDR3 coding sequence is TGTGCCAGCAGGAGGGGAGGTAGGACTGAAGCTTTCTTT. Translated, it gives CASRRGGRTEAFF.

The V and J genes are TRBV4-1 and TRBJ1-5; D uncertain. The CDR3 sequence is 17 residues long. The V end lost 0 bases, the J end lost 0 bases, and 12 bases lay between the germline ends. Looked up from germline, CDR1 is MGHRA and CDR2 is YSYEKL. The CDR3 here is CASSQEASSVSNQPQHF. The CDR3 nucleotides are TGCGCCAGCAGCCAAGAAGCGAGCTCGGTTAGCAATCAGCCCCAGCATTTT.

V usage is TRBV5-4 and J usage is TRBJ1-1; 7 nucleotides agree with TRBD1. Germline V gene data show CDR1 as SGHNT and CDR2 as YYREEE (reference sequence). The trim removed 1 base at V and 1 base at J, leaving 1 base unmatched. The CDR3 extends over 14 amino acids. DNA of the CDR3: TGTGCCAGCAGCTTGAGGGGGCGGAACACTGAAGCTTTCTTT. This encodes CASSLRGRNTEAFF.

The DNA of the CDR3 is TGCGCCAGCAGCACGCAGGGGACTGGAAACACCATATATTTT. Residues: CASSTQGTGNTIYF. The V gene is TRBV5-1, the J gene TRBJ1-3; possible D gene TRBD1, 6 bases. V dropped 4 bases and J dropped 2 bases, with 10 bases sitting between them. The germline V gene has CDR1 SGHRS and CDR2 YFSETQ. This CDR3 is 14 amino acids long.

The CDR3 reads CASSERGAGELFF. CDR3 nucleotide sequence: TGTGCCAGCAGCGAGCGGGGGGCCGGGGAGCTGTTTTTT. V and J are TRBV2 and TRBJ2-2; TRBD2 agrees at 9 bases. This CDR3 spans 13 amino acids. V shed 6 bases, J shed 6 bases, and the junction held 2 bases outside the gene matches. The germline V gene encodes CDR1 SNHLY and CDR2 FYNNEI. Full variable domain (remainder filled in from reference TRBV2 and TRBJ2-2): EPEVTQTPSHQVTQMGQEVILRCVPISNHLYFYWYRQILGQKVEFLVSFYNNEISEKSEIFDDQFSVERPDGSNFTLKIRSTKLEDSAMYFCASSERGAGELFFGEGSRLTVL.

The rearrangement links TRBV19 to TRBJ1-2, with a tentative D call TRBD1 (6 bases). Germline V CDR1 and CDR2: LNHDA, SQIVND (reference sequence). V was trimmed by 2 bases and J by 4 bases, leaving 11 bases between them. This CDR3 is 14 amino acids long. The CDR3 here is CASSITGHLYGYTF. In nucleotides, the CDR3 is TGTGCCAGTAGTATAACGGGACACCTCTATGGCTACACCTTC. Looking up the rest from reference TRBV19 and TRBJ1-2 gives the full variable domain: DGGITQSPKYLFRKEGQNVTLSCEQNLNHDAMYWYRQDPGQGLRLIYYSQIVNDFQKGDIAEGYSVSREKKESFPLTVTSAQKNPTAFYLCASSITGHLYGYTFGSGTRLTVV.

This clone was counted only a few times. The rearrangement uses TRBV5-4 and TRBJ2-3, with 9 bases fitting TRBD2. From germline, CDR1 is SGHNT and CDR2 YYREEE (reference sequence). V was clipped by 4 bases and J by 6 bases; unmatched bases: 6. The CDR3 covers 14 residues. The CDR3, as DNA: TGTGCCAGCAGCCCCAGCGGGGGGAAGGATACGCAGTATTTT. It codes for CASSPSGGKDTQYF.

CDR3 loop: CASSPRRDGEGRYNEQFF. CDR3 DNA: TGTGCCAGCAGCCCAAGGAGGGACGGGGAGGGGCGCTACAATGAGCAGTTCTTC. The V call is TRBV9, the J call TRBJ2-1; 7 positions match TRBD2. CDR1 is SGDLS and CDR2 is YYNGEE in the germline V gene. The CDR3 contains 18 residues. V was clipped by 4 bases and J by 3 bases; unmatched bases: 16.

V and J are TRBV4-2 and TRBJ2-7; 9 bases match TRBD2. From germline, CDR1 is LGHNA and CDR2 YNFKEQ. Germline trimming cut 0 bases from V and 2 bases from J; bases unmatched to any gene: 11. The CDR3 sequence is 18 residues long. The CDR3 bases are TGTGCCAGCAGCCAAGATAGGGCCGCTAGCGGGATTCCCTACGAGCAGTACTTC. The encoded protein is CASSQDRAASGIPYEQYF.